This TCR beta chain was sequenced in a study of blood T cells in healthy people across ages (dated by TCRdb to the mid-2010s). About the study as a whole: In model experiments, roughly one uniquely barcoded TCR beta cDNA molecule per two T cells was captured by template switching. Age-related changes in TCR beta repertoire diversity were measured in the study by deep sequencing normalized with unique cDNA molecular identifiers. Donors were grouped into four age groups: young (average 16 years), middle-aged (approximately 41), aged (approximately 67) and long-lived (82). To avoid experimental bias, donors of different ages were randomly spread across the sequencing lanes. The study analyzed two additional independent replicas of 1 million unique cDNA reads from the same blood draw for two donors, one aged 18 to 30 and one aged 80 or older.

The V end gives up 4 bases and the J end 5 bases, leaving 10 bases in the junction not matched to a gene. CDR1 SGHRS and CDR2 YFSETQ were looked up in the germline V gene. Taken from cysteine to phenylalanine, the CDR3 has 16 residues. The DNA shown is the 48-base CDR3, in frame from base 1. As regards this clonotype: Its target antigen remains unknown. Base quality data are lacking; no much larger clone is found one base away.

The library was obtained by 5' RACE. Sequencing instrument: Illumina HiSeq 2500. A second PCR of about 6 to 11 cycles was performed with a sample-barcoded 5' primer and a J-beta primer mix. Each TCR beta cDNA molecule received a unique molecular identifier from a template-switch 5' adaptor carrying 12 random nucleotides. At least 3 million CDR3-containing paired-end reads were obtained from each sample. The Mint cDNA synthesis kit, primed by a TRBC-specific oligonucleotide, was used to synthesize first-strand cDNA from all RNA. After uracil-DNA glycosylase treatment, a first 18-cycle PCR used universal primers M1SS and BC2_uni_R on all cDNA. Processing in the source paper ran as follows. Each sample was normalized by randomly selecting 1 million high-quality reads, each carrying a distinct molecular identifier. Instead of being binned into consensus sequences, reads with shared molecular identifiers were discarded. MiTCR, set to a Q25 quality threshold and the strictest error-elimination algorithm, was used for CDR3 identification, clonotype clustering and error correction. A nonparametric unseen species model with Euler transformation was used to estimate lower-bound total TCR beta diversity. The public reads were reprocessed in TCRdb via fastp at Q25 and MiXCR, keeping in-frame beta chains. Every distinct CDR3 protein forms one entry, paired with its most common genes and DNA. The V and J calls follow TCRdb's processing rather than the paper's. Across this sample there are around 780,000 distinct CDR3 sequences, with approximately 60% seen only once. The ten most abundant clones make up 25% to 30% of the sample.

Overall results and qualifications from the work: Because profiling used bulk unsorted PBMCs, naive and antigen-experienced compartments could not be compared conclusively. Observed TCR beta diversity correlated strongly with the percentage of naive T cells measured by flow cytometry. Estimates of total diversity based on one million sequenced T cells were considered lower bounds and underestimates. Because donor CMV infection status was unknown, age-related changes in expanded clonotypes were potentially confounded. The long-lived group showed more naive CD4+ T cells, fewer expanded clones and increased TCR diversity than the aged group, suggesting age selection. As age increased, observed TCR beta diversity per million T cells dropped in a roughly linear way, and a significant reduction was already evident by age around 41.

Systemically healthy Caucasian individuals from Russia, about 38 in total and aged roughly 6 to 95 years, were included as donors. Each donor gave ten milliliters of peripheral blood, drawn into EDTA-treated Vacutainer tubes. Ficoll-Paque density-gradient centrifugation was used to isolate PBMCs, with at least 7 million obtained per sample. Total RNA, at least 6 micrograms per sample, was extracted from PBMCs with Trizol reagent. For every donor, flow cytometry on a PBMC aliquot measured the percentage of naive CD45RAhigh/CD27high T cells. Here the chain combines TRBV5-1 and TRBJ2-1; 9 of the junction bases match TRBD1. What was sequenced was blood. The TCR sequence derives from a man in his forties in good health. The CDR3 reads CASSRGRTGVHNEQFF. The DNA sequence is given as TGCGCCAGCAGCCGCGGTCGGACAGGGGTGCACAATGAGCAGTTCTTC.